This record concerns one T cell receptor beta chain sequence. Researchers amplified the TCR beta CDR3 regions from RNA transcripts. HTBI primers were the set used in a first-round RT-PCR of the TCR CDR3. TCRdb called the multiplex PCR reads again in MiXCR, with one record for every CDR3 protein. The sample contains a few hundred thousand distinct CDR3 sequences, over 15% of which appear only once. The source of the sample is a study of T cells in Graves' hyperthyroidism and ophthalmopathy. Germline CDR1 is MNHEY and CDR2 is SMNVEV (reference sequence). The CDR3 runs 16 residues. The junction had 9 bases not matched to a gene; V was cut back by 6 bases and J by 2 bases. Disease lasting under 3 months, a NOSPECS grade of at least 4, and a Clinical Activity Score of at least 3 were features of the ophthalmopathy patients.

The sequence came from a woman under 30 with Graves' ophthalmopathy. The source material was blood. The V and J genes are TRBV27 and TRBJ2-1; 8 positions match TRBD2. CDR3 bases: TGTGCCAGCAGCTATAGCGGGAACCCTCCCTACAATGAGCAGTTCTTC. This sequence encodes CASSYSGNPPYNEQFF.